The clone carrying this T cell receptor beta chain was seen more than once but under ten times. Reverse transcribing all isolated RNA meant expressed TCRB transcripts were sequenced. The data were produced by immunoSEQ multiplex PCR, yet TCRdb's version contains in-frame clones alone and is incomplete. Counted here are under 300,000 clones, around 7.3% occurring once; the ten biggest clones make up roughly 0.94%. From germline, CDR1 is SGHTA and CDR2 FQGNSA. Trimming cost V 5 bases and J 8 bases, with 18 bases left between them. CDR3 length equals 14 residues. The entry originates in a study of beta chain features in type 1 diabetes.

This chain connects TRBV7-2 to TRBJ1-2; TRBD1 might be the D (5 bases). This TCR was recovered from a woman aged 18-35 years in good health. The sequenced sample was central memory CD4+ T cells from blood. The CDR3, as DNA: TGTGCCAGCAGCCCTAGTAGGGGCGCCAACGGCTACACCTTC. It specifies CASSPSRGANGYTF.